This T cell receptor (beta chain) comes out of a study of CD4+ T cells in melanoma. Points from the study as a whole: CD8+ T cell, macrophage and B cell function reportedly correlated with neoantigen-specific CD4+ T cells. In melanoma, neoantigen-specific CD4+ T cells reportedly differed in differentiation state.

TCRdb's table, derived via immunoSEQ multiplex PCR, lists solely in-frame clones and lacks some. Of 20,000 to 25,000 clones in the sample, around 78% were seen once. Comment on this clone: Its antigen is unidentified.

The CDR3 is 13 amino acids. Trimming shortened V by 2 bases and J by 6 bases, and 7 bases separated the two germline ends. CDR1 ENHRY and CDR2 SYGVKD come from the germline V gene. The source is a human donor with melanoma. The gene calls are TRBV10-3 and TRBJ1-4, with D unclear. The CDR3 protein is CAISERADEKLFF. The CDR3 DNA follows: TGTGCCATCAGTGAGAGGGCAGATGAAAAACTGTTTTTT.